Below, 29 T cell receptor beta chains from the same sample are listed, as sequenced in a study of beta chain features in type 1 diabetes. Study conclusions and caveats: TCRB CDR3s were moderately but significantly shorter in Type 1 diabetes patients in all four CD4+ subsets.

The entirety of the isolated RNA underwent reverse transcription, so expressed TCRB transcripts were sequenced. The repertoire was sequenced with immunoSEQ multiplex PCR; TCRdb's copy has only in-frame clones and lacks some. The repertoire holds about 340,000 clones, approximately 12% seen once, with roughly 0.015% in the top ten. Antigens for these TCRs are unknown. Sequences were obtained from naive CD4+ T cells from blood. The receptors stem from a woman aged 18-29 years with type 1 diabetes.

This clone came up a few times. The gene calls are TRBV14 and TRBJ2-1; the match to TRBD1 covers 10 bases. V shed 8 bases and J 3 bases; nucleotides not matched to a gene: 1. CDR1 is SGHDN, CDR2 FVKESK, per germline. The CDR3 sequence is 13 residues long. CDR3 in DNA: TGTGCCAGCGACAGGGGGCTCTACAATGAGCAGTTCTTC. As protein: CASDRGLYNEQFF.

The chain has TRBV2 and TRBJ2-5; D perhaps matches TRBD2 (6 bases). Trimming removed 6 bases from V and 6 bases from J, with 20 bases in between. Germline CDR1 is SNHLY and CDR2 is FYNNEI. CDR3 length: 15 residues. Here the CDR3 reads CASRVGTQGAQTQYF. The CDR3 DNA is TGTGCCAGCAGAGTTGGGACTCAGGGAGCACAGACCCAGTACTTC.

This clone was detected only a few times. This sequence joins TRBV30 and TRBJ1-2; 8 bases are a match to TRBD1. Germline V lookup: CDR1 GTSNPN, CDR2 SVGIG (reference sequence). V shed 7 bases, J shed 4 bases, and the junction held 5 bases outside the gene matches. This CDR3 contains 12 residues. The CDR3 DNA reads TGTGCCTATTCAGGGGGCGGCTATGGCTACACCTTC. Translated, it gives CAYSGGGYGYTF.

This clone has a handful of counts. The chain is built from TRBV25-1 and TRBJ2-7; TRBD1 agrees at 8 bases. J gave up 2 bases and V 8 bases, and 11 bases lay outside the gene matches. The germline V gene has CDR1 MGHDK and CDR2 SYGVNS. The CDR3 spans 15 residues. In DNA, the CDR3 is TGTGCCAGCCAAACCACCGGGACAGGTACCTACGAGCAGTACTTC. It translates to CASQTTGTGTYEQYF.

The chain links TRBV30 to TRBJ1-2; 7 bases line up with TRBD1. Trimming cost V 8 bases and J 6 bases; bases outside gene matches: 9. Germline V CDR1 and CDR2: GTSNPN, SVGIG (reference sequence). The CDR3 totals 12 residues. The CDR3 sequence: CAAGTDGNGYTF. The CDR3 DNA reads as TGTGCCGCTGGGACAGACGGGAATGGCTACACCTTC.

The chain links TRBV29-1 to TRBJ2-5, with 8 bases fitting TRBD1. The germline V gene encodes CDR1 SQVTM and CDR2 ANQGSEA. CDR3 length: 13 amino acids. The ends lost 4 bases at V and 6 bases at J; junction bases unmatched: 7. CDR3 protein: CSVAGQVGKTQYF. In DNA, the CDR3 is TGCAGCGTTGCGGGACAGGTCGGGAAGACCCAGTACTTC. Combining the CDR3 with reference TRBV29-1 and TRBJ2-5 gives the whole variable domain SAVISQKPSRDICQRGTSLTIQCQVDSQVTMMFWYRQQPGQSLTLIATANQGSEATYESGFVIDKFPISRPNLTFSTLTVSNMSPEDSSIYLCSVAGQVGKTQYFGPGTRLLVL.

The chain links TRBV15 to TRBJ1-3; 8 nucleotides match TRBD1. Germline CDR1 LNHNV, CDR2 YYDKDF (reference sequence). Trimming removed 8 bases from V and 3 bases from J; junction bases left unmatched: 9. The CDR3 has 15 amino acids. This chain's CDR3 is CATSGGGLGGNTIYF. The CDR3 nucleotides read TGTGCCACCTCAGGGGGCGGCCTCGGTGGAAACACCATATATTTT.

This clone was observed a handful of times. The chain carries TRBV7-9 and TRBJ2-5; the D is unclear. Looked up from germline, CDR1 is SEHNR and CDR2 is FQNEAQ (reference sequence). The length of the CDR3 is 14 residues. Trimming removed 1 base from V and 4 bases from J, with 10 bases in between. DNA for the CDR3: TGTGCCAGCAGCTTAGATTGGGCTGGAGAGACCCAGTACTTC. This sequence encodes CASSLDWAGETQYF.

J is TRBJ2-5 and V is TRBV20-1; D is unresolved. The V and J ends lost 6 bases and 5 bases respectively, with 10 bases between them. The CDR3 covers 11 residues. Germline V gene sequence: CDR1 DFQATT, CDR2 SNEGSKA (reference sequence). The CDR3 loop is CSAHISETQYF. CDR3 DNA: TGCAGTGCCCACATCTCGGAGACCCAGTACTTC.

The chain joins TRBV6-1 to TRBJ2-6; TRBD1 might be the D (6 bases). The ends were cut back, 6 bases at V and 4 bases at J, with 13 bases in the middle. Germline assignment: CDR1 MNHNS and CDR2 SASEGT. The CDR3 spans 15 residues. This CDR3 is CASRKTGLGANVLTF. CDR3 coding DNA: TGTGCCAGCAGGAAAACAGGGTTAGGGGCCAACGTCCTGACTTTC.

V usage is TRBV28 and J usage is TRBJ2-7; D is unresolved. V was shortened by 4 bases and J by 3 bases, with 13 bases between the two germline ends. Germline CDR1 and CDR2: MDHEN and SYDVKM. This CDR3 region has 14 residues. The CDR3 DNA reads TGTGCCAGCAGTTCCCCGCCCCTTTACTACGAGCAGTACGTC. Translation gives CASSSPPLYYEQYV.

The chain joins TRBV11-2 to TRBJ1-5; D not resolved. Per the germline V gene, CDR1 is SGHAT and CDR2 is FQNNGV. V was cut by 3 bases and J by 4 bases, with 7 bases left in between. This CDR3 is built from 13 residues. The CDR3: CASSFRQNQPQHF. The CDR3 DNA reads TGTGCCAGCAGCTTCAGGCAGAATCAGCCCCAGCATTTT.

The chain has TRBV14 and TRBJ2-3; D not certain. The V end lost 2 bases, the J end lost 8 bases, and 11 bases lay between the germline ends. CDR1 is SGHDN, CDR2 FVKESK, per germline. The length of the CDR3 is 13 residues. CDR3 nucleotide sequence: TGTGCCAGCAGCCAACCTGAGCCGGGTACGCAGTATTTT. This codes for CASSQPEPGTQYF.

This chain connects TRBV6-6 to TRBJ2-1; 10 bases match TRBD2. Germline V gene sequence: CDR1 MNHNY, CDR2 SVGAGI (reference sequence). The CDR3 is 15 amino acids. The ends lost 6 bases at V and 6 bases at J; junction bases unmatched: 8. The CDR3 DNA reads TGTGCCAGCAGCAGCGGGAGGGTACCGTTCAATGAGCAGTTCTTC. This sequence encodes CASSSGRVPFNEQFF.

This clone turned up a few times. This rearrangement joins TRBV19 to TRBJ1-1; D is possibly TRBD1 (5 bases). Germline lookup yields CDR1 LNHDA and CDR2 SQIVND (reference sequence). CDR3 length: 15 residues. Trimming left V 10 bases short and J 1 base short, with 19 bases between. CDR3 sequence: CATQALGVPNTEAFF. CDR3 nucleotides: TGTGCCACCCAAGCTTTAGGGGTCCCGAACACTGAAGCTTTCTTT.

The chain couples TRBV14 to TRBJ2-1; 10 nucleotides agree with TRBD2. Germline values: CDR1 SGHDN, CDR2 FVKESK. V trimming: 1 base; J trimming: 7 bases; junction bases outside the gene matches: 10. The CDR3 runs 17 residues. DNA for the CDR3: TGTGCCAGCAGCCAAGCCCCGTCCAGCGGGAGGGAGAATGAGCAGTTCTTC. This codes for CASSQAPSSGRENEQFF.

This chain uses TRBV7-6 with TRBJ2-5; 10 bases line up with TRBD2. The CDR3 spans 15 residues. Germline loops: CDR1 SGHVS, CDR2 FNYEAQ. V gave up 1 base and J gave up 5 bases; unmatched junction bases: 4. CDR3 in amino acids: CASSLGAGGPETQYF. CDR3 DNA sequence: TGTGCCAGCAGCTTAGGAGCGGGAGGGCCGGAGACCCAGTACTTC.

This clone was seen more than once but under ten times. CDR3 residues: CASTEGGAGTEAFF. As DNA, the CDR3 is TGTGCCAGCACCGAGGGGGGGGCAGGCACTGAAGCTTTCTTT. The chain links TRBV2 to TRBJ1-1, with D possibly being TRBD1 (6 bases). CDR3 length equals 14 residues. Per the germline V gene, CDR1 is SNHLY and CDR2 is FYNNEI. The V end was cut by 7 bases, the J end by 4 bases, with 16 bases between.

This clone appeared a few times. The V and J genes are TRBV14 and TRBJ2-7; 7 bases align to TRBD2. The CDR3 totals 15 residues. The V gene end was trimmed by 0 bases and the J gene end by 5 bases; junction bases not matched to a gene: 7. Germline CDR1 SGHDN, CDR2 FVKESK. CDR3 in amino acids: CASSQDCPSGHEQYV. The CDR3 DNA sequence: TGTGCCAGCAGCCAAGATTGCCCTAGCGGCCACGAGCAGTACGTC.

The V and J genes are TRBV30 and TRBJ1-5, with a tentative D call TRBD1 (5 bases). This CDR3 has 16 residues. Germline values: CDR1 GTSNPN, CDR2 SVGIG (reference sequence). Trimming shortened V by 5 bases and J by 0 bases, and 17 bases separated the two germline ends. In DNA form, the CDR3 reads TGTGCCTGGTCATTGGTGGGGAGGGGTAGCAATCAGCCCCAGCATTTT. The encoded protein is CAWSLVGRGSNQPQHF.

This clone has more than one count but fewer than ten. This rearrangement joins TRBV5-1 to TRBJ2-4; 9 nucleotides line up with TRBD2. Germline CDR1 SGHRS, CDR2 YFSETQ. Losses at the gene ends were 0 bases for V and 1 base for J; bases not matched to a gene: 11. The length of the CDR3 is 19 residues. The CDR3 region has the DNA TGCGCCAGCAGCTTGGAGTGGGGCGGGAGGGCCAAGGCCAAAAACATTCAGTACTTC. Amino acids: CASSLEWGGRAKAKNIQYF.

The V gene is TRBV19, the J gene TRBJ1-5, with 9 bases that match TRBD1. The CDR3 length is 14 residues. V lost 7 bases to trimming and J lost 7 bases; unmatched junction nucleotides: 8. Germline CDR1 is LNHDA and CDR2 is SQIVND (reference sequence). The CDR3 region is CASTSTGGDQPQHF. CDR3 DNA sequence: TGTGCCAGTACCTCGACAGGGGGTGACCAGCCCCAGCATTTT.

This clone was seen only a few times. The rearrangement joins TRBV25-1 to TRBJ2-3; 14 nucleotides line up with TRBD2. CDR3 length equals 17 residues. CDR1 is MGHDK and CDR2 is SYGVNS in the germline V gene. Trimming at V came to 5 bases and at J to 4 bases, leaving 8 bases not matched to a gene. CDR3 coding DNA: TGTGCCAGCAGTCGACTAGCGGGAGGGCCTAGTGCAGATACGCAGTATTTT. Translation gives CASSRLAGGPSADTQYF.

V and J are TRBV13 and TRBJ1-2; TRBD1 aligns across 10 bases. The CDR3 sequence is 16 residues long. Germline CDR1 is PRHDT and CDR2 is FYEKMQ (reference sequence). The ends lost 0 bases at V and 6 bases at J; junction bases unmatched: 7. CDR3: CASSLGRDRGWNGYTF. The CDR3 DNA reads as TGTGCCAGCAGCTTAGGTCGGGACAGGGGCTGGAATGGCTACACCTTC.

The chain joins TRBV27 to TRBJ1-1, with D possibly matching TRBD1 (5 bases). The CDR3 totals 12 residues. Deletions cut 3 bases from V and 6 bases from J, with 8 bases between. In germline, CDR1 is MNHEY, CDR2 SMNVEV (reference sequence). The CDR3 sequence: CASSFGGSEAFF. Written as DNA, the CDR3 is TGTGCCAGCAGTTTTGGGGGGTCTGAAGCTTTCTTT.

The chain recombines TRBV5-1 with TRBJ1-1; 7 positions match TRBD1. V shed 2 bases and J 3 bases; nucleotides not matched to a gene: 4. The CDR3 length is 14 residues. Germline V gene data show CDR1 as SGHRS and CDR2 as YFSETQ. CDR3 sequence (DNA): TGCGCCAGCAGCTTCGACAGGGCATACACTGAAGCTTTCTTT. This translates into CASSFDRAYTEAFF.

There are a few counts of this clone. V gene TRBV2 combines with J gene TRBJ1-5; perhaps TRBD1 as D (6 bases). With 6 bases removed from V and 5 bases from J, the gap between germline ends came to 14 bases. The length of the CDR3 is 14 residues. Germline V gene sequence: CDR1 SNHLY, CDR2 FYNNEI. The CDR3 coding sequence is TGTGCCAGCAGCCAACAGGGAGTCCATCAGCCCCAGCATTTT. Translation: CASSQQGVHQPQHF.

This chain uses TRBV21-1 with TRBJ2-7; the D call of TRBD2 is as the table states it, not checked on the DNA. TRBV21-1 is noted as a pseudogene. This CDR3 has 16 amino acids. CDR3 in DNA: TGTGCCAGCAGCAAAAAACAGCGGAGGGGTGGCTACGAGCAGTACGTC. Translation: CASSKKQRRGGYEQYV.

The chain carries TRBV28 and TRBJ2-6, with a possible D match to TRBD1 (6 bases). V lost 7 bases and J 4 bases, leaving 14 bases between the germline ends. The CDR3 has 15 amino acids. Germline values: CDR1 MDHEN, CDR2 SYDVKM. This chain's CDR3 is CASTDGGSGANVLTF. In DNA, the CDR3 is TGTGCCAGCACCGATGGGGGCTCAGGGGCCAACGTCCTGACTTTC.